The next 29 T cell receptor beta chains were all read from a single sample in a study of beta chain features in type 1 diabetes. Expressed TCRB transcripts were sequenced because the isolated RNA had all been reverse transcribed beforehand. Sequenced by immunoSEQ multiplex PCR; TCRdb stores in-frame clones only, minus some. The profile shows about 340,000 clones, over 7% of them singletons. Whole-study findings and limits: In every one of the four CD4+ subsets, TCRB CDR3s were moderately but significantly shorter in Type 1 diabetes patients.

These receptors' targets are unknown. The sequenced sample was central memory CD4+ T cells from blood. Receptors originate from a man between 25 and 39 years old with type 1 diabetes.

This chain connects TRBV29-1 to TRBJ1-5; 7 bases line up with TRBD1. Germline loops: CDR1 SQVTM, CDR2 ANQGSEA. V shed 5 bases, J shed 6 bases, and the junction held 7 bases outside the gene matches. The CDR3 is made up of 13 amino acids. CDR3 protein: CSVKTGEGQPQHF. CDR3 DNA sequence: TGCAGCGTTAAAACAGGGGAAGGTCAGCCCCAGCATTTT.

This clone was picked up a small number of times. The chain joins TRBV6-6 to TRBJ1-1; 8 bases fit TRBD1. The CDR3 contains 15 residues. Germline values: CDR1 MNHNY, CDR2 SVGAGI (reference sequence). V lost 4 bases and J lost 2; bases outside the gene matches: 6. The CDR3 sequence is CASSSKDRENTEAFF. DNA for the CDR3: TGTGCCAGCAGTTCCAAGGACAGGGAAAACACTGAAGCTTTCTTT.

This clone was observed a few times. The chain links TRBV29-1 to TRBJ2-7; TRBD1 aligns across 7 bases. The V segment lost 6 bases and the J segment 3 bases; nucleotides outside the gene matches: 11. This CDR3 contains 14 residues. The germline gives CDR1 SQVTM, CDR2 ANQGSEA. In DNA form, the CDR3 reads TGCAGCGTGAGCCGGGACAGAGTCAGCTACGAGCAGTACTTC. Encoded protein: CSVSRDRVSYEQYF.

The sample holds a few counts of this clone. V and J are TRBV7-2 and TRBJ2-3; TRBD1 aligns across 9 bases. V lost 1 base to trimming and J lost 3 bases; unmatched junction nucleotides: 11. The CDR3 totals 18 residues. From germline, CDR1 is SGHTA and CDR2 FQGNSA. CDR3 nucleotide sequence: TGTGCCAGCAGCTTAGTTTCTCGGGGACAGGGAGGAACAGATACGCAGTATTTT. It encodes CASSLVSRGQGGTDTQYF.

This clone was counted at least ten times. The chain links TRBV7-2 to TRBJ2-3; D gene unclear. V was cut by 5 bases and J by 4 bases, with 10 bases left in between. The CDR3 length is 13 residues. CDR1 and CDR2 (germline): SGHTA, FQGNSA. The CDR3 sequence: CASSPQLPDTQYF. CDR3 nucleotides: TGTGCCAGCAGCCCCCAGCTTCCAGATACGCAGTATTTT.

The chain combines TRBV11-3 with TRBJ2-5; D is possibly TRBD2 (6 bases). V lost 4 bases and J lost 7, with 10 bases in between. The CDR3 has 12 amino acids. Per germline, CDR1 SGHNT and CDR2 YENEEA. The CDR3 protein is CASSSEGRTQYF. The CDR3 DNA is TGTGCCAGCAGCTCGGAGGGCAGGACCCAGTACTTC.

The chain combines TRBV4-1 with TRBJ2-2, with unresolved D. V lost 1 base and J lost 3, with 9 bases in between. The CDR3 has 15 amino acids. Germline CDR1 is MGHRA and CDR2 is YSYEKL. DNA of the CDR3: TGCGCCAGCAGCCAAGGTTTCACTTACACCGGGGAGCTGTTTTTT. This translates into CASSQGFTYTGELFF.

This clone was counted a few times. The rearrangement joins TRBV11-2 to TRBJ2-7; the D gene is possibly TRBD1 (5 bases). The germline V gene encodes CDR1 SGHAT and CDR2 FQNNGV. This CDR3 is built from 15 residues. Trimming cost V 2 bases and J 0 bases, with 11 bases left between them. The CDR3 DNA is TGTGCCAGCAGCTTATCTCCGGACATCTCCTACGAGCAGTACTTC. This codes for CASSLSPDISYEQYF.

This clone was picked up many times. The rearrangement uses TRBV6-5 and TRBJ1-1, with a tentative D call TRBD1 (6 bases). V was clipped by 0 bases and J by 9 bases, with 14 bases between them. There are 14 residues in the CDR3. In germline, CDR1 is MNHEY, CDR2 SVGAGI. This CDR3 reads CASSYSRVTGQAFF. The CDR3 DNA follows: TGTGCCAGCAGTTACTCGAGGGTCACAGGGCAAGCTTTCTTT.

The V and J genes are TRBV6-1 and TRBJ2-5, with D uncertain. The CDR3 sequence is 12 residues long. The V end lost 8 bases, the J end lost 5 bases, and 12 bases lay between the germline ends. The germline CDR1 and CDR2 sequences are MNHNS and SASEGT. The CDR3 loop reads CASWRSRETQYF. In DNA form, the CDR3 reads TGTGCCAGCTGGAGAAGTAGGGAGACCCAGTACTTC.

This clone appeared many times. The chain combines TRBV7-2 with TRBJ2-4; D assignment may be TRBD1 or TRBD2 (6 bases each). V was cut by 5 bases and J by 9 bases, with 17 bases left in between. CDR1 is SGHTA, CDR2 FQGNSA, per germline. There are 14 residues in the CDR3. CDR3 region: CASSGGQGGGIQYF. CDR3 nucleotide sequence: TGTGCCAGCAGCGGCGGCCAAGGGGGAGGCATTCAGTACTTC.

This clone was seen only a few times. The rearrangement uses TRBV20-1 and TRBJ1-1, with D unresolved. CDR1 is DFQATT and CDR2 is SNEGSKA in the germline V gene (reference sequence). The CDR3 consists of 10 residues. Trimming stripped 6 bases from V and 14 bases from J, with 16 bases between. CDR3: CSAVGDLGFF. CDR3 DNA sequence: TGCAGTGCCGTCGGGGATTTAGGCTTCTTT.

In its sample, this clone was seen a few times. This chain links TRBV5-6 with TRBJ2-7, with D perhaps TRBD1 (6 bases). The V end was cut by 4 bases, the J end by 2 bases, with 10 bases between. From germline, CDR1 is SGHDT and CDR2 YYEEEE. There are 13 residues in the CDR3. CDR3 DNA sequence: TGTGCCAGCAGCGGACGGACAGCCTACGAGCAGTACTTC. It specifies CASSGRTAYEQYF.

The table lists this clone with a few counts. The J gene is TRBJ1-6, the V gene TRBV30; D gene ambiguous. V shed 4 bases and J shed 7 bases, with 11 bases lying between them. CDR3 length equals 13 residues. CDR1 GTSNPN and CDR2 SVGIG come from the germline V gene (reference sequence). Written as DNA, the CDR3 is TGTGCCTGGATGGACGGACTGAATTCACCCCTCCACTTT. Its protein product is CAWMDGLNSPLHF.

The chain employs TRBV7-2 and TRBJ2-1; D possibly corresponds to TRBD2 (6 bases). Germline V gene data show CDR1 as SGHTA and CDR2 as FQGNSA. V lost 6 bases and J lost 12, with 12 bases in between. This CDR3 region has 11 residues. The CDR3 DNA is TGTGCCAGCAGTTTCCGGGACTGGCAGTTCTTC. This translates into CASSFRDWQFF.

There are a few counts of this clone. The chain uses TRBV11-2 and TRBJ2-5, with D possibly TRBD1 on 6 matching bases. The CDR3 loop spans 15 amino acids. In germline, CDR1 is SGHAT, CDR2 FQNNGV. V lost 1 base and J 5 bases, leaving 14 bases between the germline ends. For the CDR3, the DNA is TGTGCCAGCAGCTTAGTCACAGGGTCCCGGGAGACCCAGTACTTC. Translation gives CASSLVTGSRETQYF.

This clone was detected a few times. V and J are TRBV2 and TRBJ2-5; 7 positions match TRBD1. J was trimmed by 2 bases and V by 2 bases; bases with no gene match: 2. There are 14 residues in the CDR3. CDR1 and CDR2 (germline): SNHLY, FYNNEI. The CDR3 nucleotides read TGTGCCAGCAGTGAAAGCAGGGGGCAAGAGACCCAGTACTTC. This codes for CASSESRGQETQYF.

The rearrangement uses TRBV25-1 and TRBJ2-7, with unresolved D. Looked up from germline, CDR1 is MGHDK and CDR2 is SYGVNS. This CDR3 is 14 amino acids long. Between the trimmed V and J ends, which lost 5 bases and 1 base, there was a span of 12 bases. The CDR3 DNA sequence: TGTGCCAGCAGTACCCTAGTAAATTCCTACGAGCAGTACTTC. The encoded protein is CASSTLVNSYEQYF.

The chain is built from TRBV7-2 and TRBJ1-1; 11 bases line up with TRBD1. V shed 5 bases and J 0 bases; nucleotides not matched to a gene: 5. In germline, CDR1 is SGHTA, CDR2 FQGNSA. The length of the CDR3 is 16 residues. In nucleotides, the CDR3 is TGTGCCAGCAGCACCCGGACAGGGGGCTTGAACACTGAAGCTTTCTTT. It codes for CASSTRTGGLNTEAFF.

V and J are TRBV5-1 and TRBJ2-3; 8 nucleotides agree with TRBD2. The CDR3 sequence is 16 residues long. CDR1 is SGHRS and CDR2 is YFSETQ in the germline V gene. Trimming cost V 3 bases and J 0 bases; bases outside gene matches: 6. CDR3 sequence reads: CASSSGGGGSTDTQYF. The CDR3 bases are TGCGCCAGCAGCTCAGGCGGCGGGGGGAGCACAGATACGCAGTATTTT. Combining the CDR3 with reference TRBV5-1 and TRBJ2-3 gives the whole variable domain KAGVTQTPRYLIKTRGQQVTLSCSPISGHRSVSWYQQTPGQGLQFLFEYFSETQRNKGNFPGRFSGRQFSNSRSEMNVSTLELGDSALYLCASSSGGGGSTDTQYFGPGTRLTVL.

At least ten counts were recorded for this clone. The rearrangement joins TRBV10-3 to TRBJ2-5; tentatively, D is TRBD2 (6 bases). The CDR3 spans 14 residues. Germline lookup yields CDR1 ENHRY and CDR2 SYGVKD. The V gene lost 4 bases and the J gene lost 1 base, with 10 bases spanning the gap. The CDR3 reads CAISADGGQETQYF. CDR3 coding DNA: TGTGCCATCAGTGCCGACGGGGGCCAAGAGACCCAGTACTTC.

The chain has TRBV5-6 and TRBJ1-4; 8 bases agree with TRBD1. This CDR3 comprises 15 residues. Germline V gives CDR1 SGHDT, CDR2 YYEEEE. V gave up 3 bases and J gave up 6 bases; unmatched junction bases: 7. CDR3 nucleotide sequence: TGTGCCAGCAGCTCGCCCCCGACAGGGGATGAAAAACTGTTTTTT. Translation gives CASSSPPTGDEKLFF.

The V and J genes are TRBV29-1 and TRBJ2-3, with TRBD2 identical over 7 bases. The CDR3 sequence is 13 residues long. Unmatched junction bases numbered 5, after V lost 5 bases and J lost 3 bases. Germline values: CDR1 SQVTM, CDR2 ANQGSEA. CDR3 nucleotide sequence: TGCAGCGTTTGGGGGGGGATGACAGATACGCAGTATTTT. Its protein is CSVWGGMTDTQYF.

This chain joins TRBV6-1 and TRBJ2-6, with D unclear. Germline V gene lookup returns CDR1 MNHNS and CDR2 SASEGT. The CDR3 extends over 14 amino acids. The germline V and J ends were trimmed by 3 bases and 2 bases, with 5 bases remaining between them. The chain's CDR3 is CASSDGTGANVLTF. In nucleotides, the CDR3 is TGTGCCAGCAGTGACGGAACTGGGGCCAACGTCCTGACTTTC.

At least ten counts were recorded for this clone. The chain recombines TRBV28 with TRBJ2-2; D possibly corresponds to TRBD2 (6 bases). The CDR3 covers 15 residues. Germline CDR1 reads MDHEN; CDR2 reads SYDVKM. V lost 2 bases and J lost 0, with 7 bases in between. The chain's CDR3 is CASSLGGTNTGELFF. For the CDR3, the DNA is TGTGCCAGCAGTTTAGGCGGGACGAACACCGGGGAGCTGTTTTTT.

Many counts were recorded for this clone. V and J are TRBV4-3 and TRBJ1-4; perhaps TRBD1 as D (5 bases). The CDR3 is made up of 15 amino acids. The ends were cut back, 1 base at V and 2 bases at J, with 8 bases in the middle. Germline values: CDR1 LGHNA, CDR2 YSLEER. The CDR3 spells CASSQAGLTNEKLFF. The DNA of the CDR3 is TGCGCCAGCAGCCAAGCAGGGTTGACTAATGAAAAACTGTTTTTT.

The V call is TRBV19, the J call TRBJ2-3, with D maybe TRBD1 (6 bases). Between the trimmed V and J ends, which lost 6 bases and 4 bases, there was a span of 11 bases. This CDR3 region has 13 residues. The germline V gene encodes CDR1 LNHDA and CDR2 SQIVND (reference sequence). CDR3 residues: CASSKNRADTQYF. DNA of the CDR3: TGTGCCAGTAGCAAGAACAGGGCAGATACGCAGTATTTT. Filled out from reference TRBV19 and TRBJ2-3, the complete variable domain reads DGGITQSPKYLFRKEGQNVTLSCEQNLNHDAMYWYRQDPGQGLRLIYYSQIVNDFQKGDIAEGYSVSREKKESFPLTVTSAQKNPTAFYLCASSKNRADTQYFGPGTRLTVL.

V gene TRBV19 combines with J gene TRBJ2-7; D not certain. Germline CDR1 is LNHDA and CDR2 is SQIVND (reference sequence). This CDR3 contains 15 residues. Between the trimmed V and J ends, which lost 5 bases and 4 bases, there was a span of 18 bases. CDR3 sequence (DNA): TGTGCCAGTAGTCCCTCGACCCAGGAGTTTTACGAGCAGTACTTC. It codes for CASSPSTQEFYEQYF.

The chain combines TRBV6-5 with TRBJ2-3, with D tentatively TRBD2 (6 bases). Trimming left V 0 bases short and J 0 bases short, with 10 bases between. Germline assignment: CDR1 MNHEY and CDR2 SVGAGI. The CDR3 totals 16 residues. The CDR3: CASSYSGLDSTDTQYF. In nucleotides, the CDR3 is TGTGCCAGCAGTTACTCGGGACTCGATAGCACAGATACGCAGTATTTT.